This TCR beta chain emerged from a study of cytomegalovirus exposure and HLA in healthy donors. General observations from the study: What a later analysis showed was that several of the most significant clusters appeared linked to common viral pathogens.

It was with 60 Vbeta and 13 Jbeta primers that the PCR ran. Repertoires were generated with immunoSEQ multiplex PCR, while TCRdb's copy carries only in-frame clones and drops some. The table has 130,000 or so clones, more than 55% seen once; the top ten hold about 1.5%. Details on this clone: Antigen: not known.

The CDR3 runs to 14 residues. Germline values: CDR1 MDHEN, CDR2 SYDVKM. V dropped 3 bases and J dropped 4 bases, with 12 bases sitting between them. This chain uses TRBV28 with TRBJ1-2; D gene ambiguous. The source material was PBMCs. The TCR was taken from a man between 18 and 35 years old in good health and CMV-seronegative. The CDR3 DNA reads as TGTGCCAGCAGTTTGGTCTTGGCCTCCTATGGCTACACCTTC. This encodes CASSLVLASYGYTF.